The present TCR beta chain was sequenced within a study of blood T cell repertoires in COVID-19. Study overall: The United States, Italy and Spain were the sources of the acute and convalescent COVID-19 samples. T cells, B-cell-depleted T cells, or PBMCs supplied cDNA or gDNA.

From germline, CDR1 is GTSNPN and CDR2 SVGIG (reference sequence). V was pared by 4 bases and J by 0 bases, with 13 bases between. CDR3 size: 15 residues. Authors' processing steps: Using reference gene primer amplification, nucleated cell counts were estimated. The data were produced by immunoSEQ multiplex PCR, yet TCRdb's version contains in-frame clones alone and is incomplete. V and J calls and clone size come straight from that table; D and trimming were deduced from the DNA. The data hold 55,000 to 75,000 clones, with roughly 81% observed a single time. The genes are TRBV30 and TRBJ2-1, with D perhaps TRBD2 (6 bases). The sequenced sample was peripheral blood. The TCR originated in a human donor in a cohort sampled during active COVID-19. CDR3 DNA: TGTGCCTGGACCCTGGGACTTAGCTCCTACAATGAGCAGTTCTTC. This translates into CAWTLGLSSYNEQFF.